Following are 3 T cell receptor beta chains from one sample sequenced in a study of cytomegalovirus exposure and HLA in healthy donors. 13 Jbeta primers and 60 Vbeta primers were used for the PCR. TCRdb's copy holds only in-frame clones and misses some; the assay was immunoSEQ multiplex PCR. The repertoire holds fewer than 250,000 clones, with around 77% as singletons. Input material: PBMCs. These receptors originate from a woman younger than 35 in good health and CMV-seronegative.

This sequence joins TRBV29-1 and TRBJ1-1; a possible D gene is TRBD1 (5 bases). CDR1 is SQVTM and CDR2 is ANQGSEA in the germline V gene. V lost 4 bases, J lost 3 bases, and 12 bases lay in between. This CDR3 has 13 amino acids. The CDR3 region has the DNA TGCAGCGTTGGGGGGGGGTACGACACTGAAGCTTTCTTT. Translating it yields CSVGGGYDTEAFF.

This clone has only a few counts. The chain couples TRBV6-5 to TRBJ1-1, with TRBD1 identical over 8 bases. The V and J ends lost 5 bases and 10 bases, in that order; junction bases with no gene match: 15. The CDR3 is made up of 15 amino acids. Per the germline V gene, CDR1 is MNHEY and CDR2 is SVGAGI. CDR3 loop: CASSHRDRGVYPAFF. DNA of the CDR3: TGTGCCAGCAGTCACCGAGACAGGGGCGTATACCCAGCTTTCTTT.

This sequence joins TRBV5-5 and TRBJ1-1; possible D gene TRBD1, 5 bases. The ends were cut back, 6 bases at V and 3 bases at J, with 12 bases in the middle. Looked up from germline, CDR1 is SGHKS and CDR2 is YYEKEE (reference sequence). The CDR3 is 13 residues long. CDR3 in DNA: TGTGCCAGCACCCAGGGCTGGGACACTGAAGCTTTCTTT. Protein sequence: CASTQGWDTEAFF.